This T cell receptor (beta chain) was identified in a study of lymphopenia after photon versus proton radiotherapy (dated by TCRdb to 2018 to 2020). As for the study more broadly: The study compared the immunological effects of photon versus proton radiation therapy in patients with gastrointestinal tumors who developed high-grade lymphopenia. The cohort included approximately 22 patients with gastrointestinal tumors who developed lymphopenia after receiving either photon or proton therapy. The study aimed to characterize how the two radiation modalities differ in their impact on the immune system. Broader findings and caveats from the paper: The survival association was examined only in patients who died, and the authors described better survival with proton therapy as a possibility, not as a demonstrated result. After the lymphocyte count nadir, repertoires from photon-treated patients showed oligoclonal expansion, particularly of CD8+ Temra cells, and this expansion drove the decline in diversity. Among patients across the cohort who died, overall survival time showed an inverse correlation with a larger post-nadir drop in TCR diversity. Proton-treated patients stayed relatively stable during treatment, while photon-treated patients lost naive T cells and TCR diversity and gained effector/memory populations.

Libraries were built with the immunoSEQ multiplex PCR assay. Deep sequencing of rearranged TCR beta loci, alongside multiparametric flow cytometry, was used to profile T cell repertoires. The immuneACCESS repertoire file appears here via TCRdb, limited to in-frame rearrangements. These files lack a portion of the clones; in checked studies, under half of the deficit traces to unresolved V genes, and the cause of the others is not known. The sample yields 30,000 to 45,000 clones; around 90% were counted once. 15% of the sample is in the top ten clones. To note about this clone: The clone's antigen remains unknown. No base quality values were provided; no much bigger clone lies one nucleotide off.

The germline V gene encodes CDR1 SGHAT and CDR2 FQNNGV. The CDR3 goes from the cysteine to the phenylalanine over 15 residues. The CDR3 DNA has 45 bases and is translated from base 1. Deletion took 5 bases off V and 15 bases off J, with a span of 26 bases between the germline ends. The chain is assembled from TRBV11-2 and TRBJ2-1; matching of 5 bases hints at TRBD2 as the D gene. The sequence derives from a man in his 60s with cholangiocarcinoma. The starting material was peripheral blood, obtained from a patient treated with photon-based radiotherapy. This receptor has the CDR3 CASSLDTRGPWRPFF. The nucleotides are TGTGCCAGCAGCCTCGACACCCGCGGGCCCTGGCGACCGTTCTTC.